The clone carrying this TCR beta chain was observed a few times. Its specificity is unknown. Reverse transcription of all isolated RNA meant that expressed TCRB transcripts were sequenced. TCRdb's copy holds only in-frame clones and misses some; the assay was immunoSEQ multiplex PCR. The sample yields 680,000 or so clones, around 15% seen once. This sample was included in a study of beta chain features in type 1 diabetes. Regarding the study as a whole: Moderately but significantly shorter TCRB CDR3s were found in Type 1 diabetes patients in all four CD4+ subsets.

The junction had 4 bases not matched to a gene; V was cut back by 3 bases and J by 3 bases. The CDR3 consists of 17 residues. The germline CDR1 and CDR2 sequences are LNHDA and SQIVND (reference sequence). The source is a man aged 18 to 30 with type 1 diabetes. The chain couples TRBV19 to TRBJ2-1, with 14 bases aligning to TRBD2. Sequences were obtained from naive CD4+ T cells from blood. CDR3 bases: TGTGCCAGTAGTATCGGACTAGCGGGGGGATTCTACAATGAGCAGTTCTTC. Protein sequence: CASSIGLAGGFYNEQFF.